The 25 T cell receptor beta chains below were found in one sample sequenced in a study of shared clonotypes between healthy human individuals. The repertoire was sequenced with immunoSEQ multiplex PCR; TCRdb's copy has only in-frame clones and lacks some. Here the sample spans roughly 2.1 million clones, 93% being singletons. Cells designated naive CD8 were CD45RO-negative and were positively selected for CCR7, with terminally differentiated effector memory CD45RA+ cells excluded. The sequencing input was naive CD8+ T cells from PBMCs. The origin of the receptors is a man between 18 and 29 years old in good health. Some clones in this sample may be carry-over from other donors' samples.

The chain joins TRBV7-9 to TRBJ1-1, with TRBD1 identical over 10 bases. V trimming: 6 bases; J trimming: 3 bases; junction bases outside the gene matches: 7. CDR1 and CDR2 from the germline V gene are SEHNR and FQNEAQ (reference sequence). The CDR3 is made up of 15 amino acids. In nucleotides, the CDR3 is TGTGCCAGCAGGCTGACAGGGGGCGTCGACACTGAAGCTTTCTTT. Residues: CASRLTGGVDTEAFF.

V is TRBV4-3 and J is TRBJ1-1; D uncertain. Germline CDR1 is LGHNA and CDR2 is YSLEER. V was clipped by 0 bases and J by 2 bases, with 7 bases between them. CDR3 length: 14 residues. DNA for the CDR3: TGCGCCAGCAGCCAAGATCCCTTAAACACTGAAGCTTTCTTT. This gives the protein CASSQDPLNTEAFF.

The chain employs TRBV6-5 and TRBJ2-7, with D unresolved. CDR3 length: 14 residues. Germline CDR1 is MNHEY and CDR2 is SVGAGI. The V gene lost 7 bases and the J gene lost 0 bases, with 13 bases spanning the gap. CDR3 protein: CASTPRVSSYEQYF. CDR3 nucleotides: TGTGCCAGCACCCCAAGGGTTAGCTCCTACGAGCAGTACTTC.

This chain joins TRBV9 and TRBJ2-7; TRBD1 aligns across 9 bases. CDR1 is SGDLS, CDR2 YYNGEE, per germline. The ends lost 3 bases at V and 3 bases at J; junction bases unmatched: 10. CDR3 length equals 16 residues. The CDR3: CASSGGVGQGHYEQYF. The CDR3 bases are TGTGCCAGCAGCGGAGGCGTGGGACAGGGACACTACGAGCAGTACTTC.

The chain's CDR3 is CASSPFSGRDSGQYF. CDR3 sequence (DNA): TGTGCCAGCAGCCCCTTCAGCGGGAGGGACTCGGGGCAGTACTTC. V is TRBV6-1 and J is TRBJ2-7, with 10 bases that match TRBD2. Germline V gives CDR1 MNHNS, CDR2 SASEGT. The CDR3 sequence is 15 residues long. Trimming at V came to 6 bases and at J to 9 bases, leaving 14 bases not matched to a gene.

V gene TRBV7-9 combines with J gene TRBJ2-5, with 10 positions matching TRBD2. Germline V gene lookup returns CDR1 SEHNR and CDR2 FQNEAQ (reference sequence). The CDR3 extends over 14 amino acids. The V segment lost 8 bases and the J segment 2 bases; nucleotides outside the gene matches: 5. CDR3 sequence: CASEGAGGQETQYF. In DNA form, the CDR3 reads TGTGCCAGCGAAGGAGCGGGAGGGCAAGAGACCCAGTACTTC. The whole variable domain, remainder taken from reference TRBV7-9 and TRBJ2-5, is DTGVSQNPRHKITKRGQNVTFRCDPISEHNRLYWYRQTLGQGPEFLTYFQNEAQLEKSRLLSDRFSAERPKGSFSTLEIQRTEQGDSAMYLCASEGAGGQETQYFGPGTRLLVL.

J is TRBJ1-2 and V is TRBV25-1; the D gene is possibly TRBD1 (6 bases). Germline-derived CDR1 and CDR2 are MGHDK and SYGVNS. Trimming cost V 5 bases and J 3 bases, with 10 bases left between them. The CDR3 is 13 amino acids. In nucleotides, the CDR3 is TGTGCCAGCAGTTTTGGACAGCACTATGGCTACACCTTC. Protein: CASSFGQHYGYTF.

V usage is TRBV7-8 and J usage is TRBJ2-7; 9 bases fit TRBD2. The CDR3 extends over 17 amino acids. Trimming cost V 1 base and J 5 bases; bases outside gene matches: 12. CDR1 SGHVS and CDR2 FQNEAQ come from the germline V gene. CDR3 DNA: TGTGCCAGCAGCTTAGTGGGTAGCGGGAGTTATCGCCACGAGCAGTACTTC. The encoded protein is CASSLVGSGSYRHEQYF.

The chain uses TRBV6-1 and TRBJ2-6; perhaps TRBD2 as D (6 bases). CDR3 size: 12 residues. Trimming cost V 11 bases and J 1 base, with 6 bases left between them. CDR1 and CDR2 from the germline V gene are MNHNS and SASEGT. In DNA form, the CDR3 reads TGTGCCGGAGGGTCTGGGGCCAACGTCCTGACTTTC. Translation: CAGGSGANVLTF.

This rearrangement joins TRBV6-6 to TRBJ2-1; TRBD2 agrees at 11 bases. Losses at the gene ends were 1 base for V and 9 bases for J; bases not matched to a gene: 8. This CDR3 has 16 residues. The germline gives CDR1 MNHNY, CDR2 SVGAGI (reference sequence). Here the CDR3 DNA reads TGTGCCAGCAGTTACTATGTGACTAGCGGGGCGGGTGAGCAGTTCTTC. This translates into CASSYYVTSGAGEQFF.

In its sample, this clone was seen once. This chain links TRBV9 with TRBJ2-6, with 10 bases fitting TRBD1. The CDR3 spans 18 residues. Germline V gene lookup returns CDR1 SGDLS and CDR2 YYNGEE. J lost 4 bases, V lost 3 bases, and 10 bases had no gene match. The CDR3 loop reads CASSARDRGLAGANVLTF. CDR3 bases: TGTGCCAGCAGCGCTAGGGACAGGGGATTAGCAGGGGCCAACGTCCTGACTTTC.

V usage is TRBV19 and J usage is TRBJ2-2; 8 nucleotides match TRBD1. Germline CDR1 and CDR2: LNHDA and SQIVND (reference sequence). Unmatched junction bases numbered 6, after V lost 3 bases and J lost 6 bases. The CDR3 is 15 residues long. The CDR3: CASSMSGQASGELFF. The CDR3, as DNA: TGTGCCAGTAGTATGTCGGGACAGGCCTCCGGGGAGCTGTTTTTT.

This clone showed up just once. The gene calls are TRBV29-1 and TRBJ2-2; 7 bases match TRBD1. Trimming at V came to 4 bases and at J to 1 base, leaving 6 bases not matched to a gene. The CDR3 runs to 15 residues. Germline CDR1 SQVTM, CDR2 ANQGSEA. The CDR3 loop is CSVVEGGGNTGELFF. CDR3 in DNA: TGCAGCGTTGTGGAAGGGGGCGGGAACACCGGGGAGCTGTTTTTT.

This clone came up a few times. The CDR3 coding sequence is TGTGCCAGCAGCTTAGCGCCCCCCAGGGAACTGTTTTTT. Translating it yields CASSLAPPRELFF. The chain employs TRBV7-9 and TRBJ1-4, with TRBD1 as a possible D gene (5 bases). The CDR3 consists of 13 residues. V lost 0 bases and J lost 12, with 11 bases in between. Germline CDR1 and CDR2: SEHNR and FQNEAQ (reference sequence).

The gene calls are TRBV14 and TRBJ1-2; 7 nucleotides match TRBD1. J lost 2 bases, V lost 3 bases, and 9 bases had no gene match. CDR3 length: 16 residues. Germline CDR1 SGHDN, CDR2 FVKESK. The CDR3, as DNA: TGTGCCAGCAGCCACGGGTGGGGACAGCCGAACTATGGCTACACCTTC. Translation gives CASSHGWGQPNYGYTF.

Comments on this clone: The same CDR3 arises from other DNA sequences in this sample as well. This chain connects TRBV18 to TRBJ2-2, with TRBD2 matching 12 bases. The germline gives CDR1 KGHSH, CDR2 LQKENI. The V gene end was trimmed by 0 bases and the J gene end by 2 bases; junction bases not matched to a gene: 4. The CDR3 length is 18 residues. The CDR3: CASSPPRLAGVNTGELFF. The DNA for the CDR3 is TGTGCCAGCTCACCACCGAGACTAGCGGGAGTTAACACCGGGGAGCTGTTTTTT.

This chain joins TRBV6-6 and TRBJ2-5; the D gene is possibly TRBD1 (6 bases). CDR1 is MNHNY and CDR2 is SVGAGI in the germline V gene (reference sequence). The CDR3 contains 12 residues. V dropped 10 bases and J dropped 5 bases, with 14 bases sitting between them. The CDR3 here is CATAQGRETQYF. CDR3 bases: TGTGCCACCGCTCAGGGGCGGGAGACCCAGTACTTC.

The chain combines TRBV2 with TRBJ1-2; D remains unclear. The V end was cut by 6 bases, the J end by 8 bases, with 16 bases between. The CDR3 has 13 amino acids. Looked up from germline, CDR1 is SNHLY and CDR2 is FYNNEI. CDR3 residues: CASRAAETIGYTF. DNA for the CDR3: TGTGCCAGCAGAGCCGCGGAAACCATCGGCTACACCTTC. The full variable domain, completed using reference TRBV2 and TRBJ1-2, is EPEVTQTPSHQVTQMGQEVILRCVPISNHLYFYWYRQILGQKVEFLVSFYNNEISEKSEIFDDQFSVERPDGSNFTLKIRSTKLEDSAMYFCASRAAETIGYTFGSGTRLTVV.

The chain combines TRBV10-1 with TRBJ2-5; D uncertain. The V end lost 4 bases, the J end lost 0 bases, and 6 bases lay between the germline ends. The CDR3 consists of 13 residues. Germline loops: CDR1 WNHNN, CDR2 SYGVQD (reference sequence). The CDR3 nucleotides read TGCGCCAGCAGTGCTGATAACCAAGAGACCCAGTACTTC. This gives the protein CASSADNQETQYF.

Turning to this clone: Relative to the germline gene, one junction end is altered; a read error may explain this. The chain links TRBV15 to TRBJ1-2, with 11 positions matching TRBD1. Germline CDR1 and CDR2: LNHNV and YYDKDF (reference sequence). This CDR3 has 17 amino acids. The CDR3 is CATSRSWDRGVVGSTLF. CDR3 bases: TGTGCCACCAGCAGATCGTGGGACAGGGGGGTAGTAGGGTCGACCCTCTTC.

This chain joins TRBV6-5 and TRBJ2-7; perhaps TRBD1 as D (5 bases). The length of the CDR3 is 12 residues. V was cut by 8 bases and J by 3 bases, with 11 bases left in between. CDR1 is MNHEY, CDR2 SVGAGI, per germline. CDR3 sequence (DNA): TGTGCCAGCTGGGGCAATATCTACGAGCAGTACTTC. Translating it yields CASWGNIYEQYF.

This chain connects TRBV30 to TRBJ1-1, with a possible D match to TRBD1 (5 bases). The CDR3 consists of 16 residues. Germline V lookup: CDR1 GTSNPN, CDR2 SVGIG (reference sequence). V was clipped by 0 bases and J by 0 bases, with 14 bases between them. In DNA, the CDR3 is TGTGCCTGGAGTGTGGGGTTCGGGGCGTTGAACACTGAAGCTTTCTTT. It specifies CAWSVGFGALNTEAFF.

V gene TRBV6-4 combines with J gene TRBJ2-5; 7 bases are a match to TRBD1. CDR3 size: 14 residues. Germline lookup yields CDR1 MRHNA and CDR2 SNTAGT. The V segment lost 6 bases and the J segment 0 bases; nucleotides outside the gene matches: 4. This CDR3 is CASRTGTDQETQYF. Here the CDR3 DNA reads TGTGCCAGCAGGACCGGGACAGACCAAGAGACCCAGTACTTC.

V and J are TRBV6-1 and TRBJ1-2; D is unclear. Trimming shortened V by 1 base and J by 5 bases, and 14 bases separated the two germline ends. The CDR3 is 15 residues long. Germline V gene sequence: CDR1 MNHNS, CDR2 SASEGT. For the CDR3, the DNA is TGTGCCAGCAGTGAAGATCCGGGTGTGGTGTATGGCTACACCTTC. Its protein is CASSEDPGVVYGYTF.

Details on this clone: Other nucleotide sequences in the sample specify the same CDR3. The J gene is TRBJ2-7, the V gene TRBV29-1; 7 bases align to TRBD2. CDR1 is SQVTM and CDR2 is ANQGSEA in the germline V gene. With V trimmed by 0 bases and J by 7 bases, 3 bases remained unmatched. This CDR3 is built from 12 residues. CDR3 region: CSVEDPGREQYF. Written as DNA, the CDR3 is TGCAGCGTTGAAGATCCCGGGAGGGAGCAGTACTTC.